The 14 T cell receptor beta chains listed next were all sequenced from one sample in a study of regulatory T cells in long-lasting Graves disease. Time point meaning: persistent/refractory GD, antithyroid drugs over 5 years with positive TRAb. Scientists built the TCR library using RNA that was extracted from PBMCs. Building the TCR beta libraries relied on iRepertoire HTBI primers, and CDR3 regions underwent Arm-PCR. TCRdb used MiXCR to reprocess the multiplex PCR reads, holding one entry per CDR3 protein. Altogether about 660,000 distinct CDR3 sequences are present, 25% to 35% being singletons, with the ten largest covering about 42%. The source was peripheral blood mononuclear cells (PBMCs), collected when the disease was refractory, from a patient treated with antithyroid drugs. All receptors derive from a female donor with Graves disease.

In its sample, this clonotype was seen many times. The CDR3 protein is CASSLWSARPNQPQHF. The DNA of the CDR3 is TGTGCCAGCAGTTTATGGTCCGCAAGGCCAAATCAGCCCCAGCATTTT. This chain links TRBV28 with TRBJ1-5; D not resolved. Per germline, CDR1 MDHEN and CDR2 SYDVKM. This CDR3 region has 16 residues. Deletions cut 0 bases from V and 4 bases from J, with 13 bases between.

The genes are TRBV15 and TRBJ1-2, with D uncertain. V was trimmed by 1 base and J by 4 bases, leaving 13 bases between them. The germline V gene has CDR1 LNHNV and CDR2 YYDKDF (reference sequence). The CDR3 runs 15 residues. The CDR3 DNA is TGTGCCACCAGCAGAGTTGTAGGAACGGTCTATGGCTACACCTTC. Translation gives CATSRVVGTVYGYTF.

Many counts were recorded for this clonotype. Here the CDR3 DNA reads TGTGCCAGCAGTCCCCCCTCGGGGCAGGTCAACTATGGCTACACCTTC. Its translation is CASSPPSGQVNYGYTF. This chain connects TRBV28 to TRBJ1-2; a possible D gene is TRBD1 (5 bases). V lost 5 bases, J lost 2 bases, and 18 bases lay in between. In germline, CDR1 is MDHEN, CDR2 SYDVKM. The CDR3 length is 16 residues.

This rearrangement joins TRBV6-5 to TRBJ2-7; D assignment may be TRBD1 or TRBD2 (5 bases each). The germline gives CDR1 MNHEY, CDR2 SVGAGI. V lost 0 bases to trimming and J lost 12 bases, with 12 bases between them. This CDR3 region has 12 residues. CDR3 residues: CASSYSGGDRYF. The CDR3 bases are TGTGCCAGCAGTTACTCTGGTGGGGACCGGTACTTC.

This clonotype was seen ten or more times. This chain connects TRBV28 to TRBJ2-4; perhaps TRBD2 as D (5 bases). This CDR3 is built from 12 residues. Germline V CDR1 and CDR2: MDHEN, SYDVKM. Between the trimmed V and J ends, which lost 6 bases and 11 bases, there was a span of 14 bases. The CDR3 coding sequence is TGTGCCAGCAGCTTAGACGGACTTGTTCAGTACTTC. Translated: CASSLDGLVQYF.

The chain has TRBV9 and TRBJ2-1; 10 bases agree with TRBD2. Per germline, CDR1 SGDLS and CDR2 YYNGEE. Trimming cost V 0 bases and J 5 bases; bases outside gene matches: 8. The CDR3 sequence is 17 residues long. The DNA of the CDR3 is TGTGCCAGCAGCGTAGGTCTGGGGACTAGCGCAAACAATGAGCAGTTCTTC. Protein: CASSVGLGTSANNEQFF.

The rearrangement joins TRBV4-2 to TRBJ2-4; 10 bases match TRBD2. The V and J ends lost 1 base and 8 bases, in that order; junction bases with no gene match: 8. The germline V gene encodes CDR1 LGHNA and CDR2 YNFKEQ. The CDR3 totals 16 residues. The CDR3 loop reads CASSQGTSGRQDIQYF. As DNA, the CDR3 is TGTGCCAGCAGCCAAGGGACTAGCGGCCGCCAGGACATTCAGTACTTC.

This clonotype was picked up a small number of times. The gene calls are TRBV12-3 or TRBV12-4 and TRBJ1-6; D not resolved. The ends were cut back, 11 bases at V and 0 bases at J, with 20 bases in the middle. CDR3 length: 17 residues. CDR3 DNA: TGTGCCTCCAAATTTGACGCGGGGAACTCCTATAATTCACCCCTCCACTTT. Translating it yields CASKFDAGNSYNSPLHF.

The CDR3 DNA follows: TGTGCCAGCAGCTTACACGGGGCGAGTGGTAATGAAAAACTGTTTTTT. Protein: CASSLHGASGNEKLFF. V gene TRBV7-9 combines with J gene TRBJ1-4; a weak D match, TRBD1 (5 bases). Germline V gene sequence: CDR1 SEHNR, CDR2 FQNEAQ (reference sequence). The CDR3 is 16 amino acids. V shed 2 bases and J shed 4 bases, with 14 bases lying between them.

V usage is TRBV5-6 and J usage is TRBJ1-1; 9 nucleotides align to TRBD1. Germline CDR1 is SGHDT and CDR2 is YYEEEE. This CDR3 spans 16 amino acids. J was trimmed by 4 bases and V by 2 bases; bases with no gene match: 9. CDR3 sequence: CASSFRTGVTVTEAFF. The CDR3 nucleotides read TGTGCCAGCAGCTTCCGGACAGGGGTCACGGTCACTGAAGCTTTCTTT.

This clonotype has a count of ten or more. The rearrangement uses TRBV28 and TRBJ1-1, with D tentatively TRBD1 (6 bases). This CDR3 spans 15 amino acids. Per the germline V gene, CDR1 is MDHEN and CDR2 is SYDVKM. V lost 6 bases to trimming and J lost 2 bases, with 16 bases between them. The CDR3 sequence: CASREGGQGNTEAFF. Here the CDR3 DNA reads TGTGCCAGCAGGGAGGGGGGGCAGGGTAACACTGAAGCTTTCTTT.

The chain has TRBV15 and TRBJ1-2, with a possible D match to TRBD1 (5 bases). The V and J ends lost 0 bases and 4 bases respectively, with 9 bases between them. CDR3 length: 14 residues. Germline values: CDR1 LNHNV, CDR2 YYDKDF (reference sequence). CDR3 bases: TGTGCCACCAGCAGAGATCCGGGGCCCTATGGCTACACCTTC. It codes for CATSRDPGPYGYTF.

V and J are TRBV27 and TRBJ1-2; perhaps TRBD1 as D (5 bases). Germline assignment: CDR1 MNHEY and CDR2 SMNVEV (reference sequence). The CDR3 covers 14 residues. V was cut by 6 bases and J by 0 bases, with 11 bases left in between. The CDR3 coding sequence is TGTGCCAGCAGCGTCGGGGGACCTAACTATGGCTACACCTTC. Protein sequence: CASSVGGPNYGYTF.

This clonotype showed up just a few times. The chain combines TRBV6-1 with TRBJ2-2; D remains ambiguous. The CDR3 has 13 residues. The V end was cut by 2 bases, the J end by 7 bases, with 8 bases between. Germline V gives CDR1 MNHNS, CDR2 SASEGT. The CDR3 sequence is CASSEKTFGELFF. CDR3 bases: TGTGCCAGCAGTGAAAAGACCTTCGGGGAGCTGTTTTTT.